This entry concerns a single T cell receptor beta chain. Its cognate antigen is unknown. At one end the junction does not follow the germline gene, possibly because of a read error. Sequencing was performed with immunoSEQ multiplex PCR; in TCRdb, only in-frame clones are kept and a portion is missing. Among about 130,000 clones listed, approximately 94% were seen once. The CDR3 is 13 amino acids. The V gene's germline CDR1 is WNHNN and CDR2 SYGVQD (reference sequence). The entry originates in a study of graft-versus-host responses after intestinal transplantation. This TCR was sampled from a human donor who received an intestinal transplant. Sequencing used unstimulated CD4+ T cells sorted from spleen or lymph node cells, obtained before intestinal transplant. The chain links TRBV10-1 to TRBJ1-2; D remains unclear. The CDR3 DNA sequence: TGCGCCAGCAGTCTGGACCCTAACTATGGCTACACTTTC. Its translation is CASSLDPNYGYTF.